The text below deals with one T cell receptor beta chain. Its specificity is not known. This entry belongs to a study of OX40 agonist ivuxolimab in advanced cancers. Background on the study: With a range of about 23 to 90, age averaged approximately 60 years, and about 80% were male. Three patients had partial responses: one hepatocellular carcinoma, two cutaneous melanoma.

Repertoires were generated with immunoSEQ multiplex PCR, while TCRdb's copy carries only in-frame clones and drops some. Counted here are about 80,000 clones, roughly 84% occurring once; the ten biggest clones make up about 0.32%. The CDR3 length is 14 residues. Germline-derived CDR1 and CDR2 are LGHNA and YSLEER. J was trimmed by 4 bases and V by 4 bases; bases with no gene match: 3. Study conclusions and caveats: Expanded clones were, on average, more numerous in CD8+ T cells than in CD4+.

Sample: CD4+ or CD8+ T cells sorted from blood, taken in a trial of the OX40 agonist ivuxolimab. The J gene is TRBJ2-1, the V gene TRBV4-3; 8 positions match TRBD2. This TCR was sampled from an adult with an advanced solid tumor such as melanoma, head and neck, liver or kidney cancer. The CDR3, as DNA: TGCGCCAGCAGCCGTGGACTAGCATACAATGAGCAGTTCTTC. This translates into CASSRGLAYNEQFF.